This T cell receptor (beta chain) was identified in a study of blood T cell repertoires in COVID-19. V lost 5 bases, J lost 3 bases, and 7 bases lay in between. The CDR3 runs to 11 residues. Germline assignment: CDR1 DFQATT and CDR2 SNEGSKA (reference sequence). Original handling: For nucleated cells, counts were estimated from reference gene primer amplification. The method was immunoSEQ multiplex PCR; TCRdb's version includes in-frame clones alone and lacks a portion of them. V and J calls and clone size are those listed in that table; D and trimming were worked out from the DNA. The sample shows 170,000 or so clones, roughly 85% of them seen only once. Cohorts were based on clinical histories the participants reported.

Material for sequencing was PBMCs or T cells enriched from blood (not recorded which). The V gene is TRBV20-1, the J gene TRBJ1-1; D is unclear. The source is a man aged 40-50 years who had recovered from COVID-19. CDR3 in DNA: TGCAGTGCTCAACGGGACACTGAAGCTTTCTTT. It specifies CSAQRDTEAFF.